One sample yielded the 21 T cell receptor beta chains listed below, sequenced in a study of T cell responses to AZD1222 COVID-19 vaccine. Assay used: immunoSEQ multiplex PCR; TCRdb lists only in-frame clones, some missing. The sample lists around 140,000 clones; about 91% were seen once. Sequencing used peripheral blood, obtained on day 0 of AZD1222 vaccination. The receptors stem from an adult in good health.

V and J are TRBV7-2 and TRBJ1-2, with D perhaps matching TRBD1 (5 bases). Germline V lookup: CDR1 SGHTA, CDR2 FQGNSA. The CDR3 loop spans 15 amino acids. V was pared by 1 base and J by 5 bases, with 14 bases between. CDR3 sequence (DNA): TGTGCCAGCAGCTTAGTAGGGGCACTTTCTTATGGCTACACCTTC. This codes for CASSLVGALSYGYTF.

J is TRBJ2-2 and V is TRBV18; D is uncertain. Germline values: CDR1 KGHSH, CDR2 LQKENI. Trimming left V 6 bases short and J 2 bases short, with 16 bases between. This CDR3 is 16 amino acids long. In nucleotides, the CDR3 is TGTGCCAGCTCCCGGACGGCAGACCAAAACACCGGGGAGCTGTTTTTT. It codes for CASSRTADQNTGELFF.

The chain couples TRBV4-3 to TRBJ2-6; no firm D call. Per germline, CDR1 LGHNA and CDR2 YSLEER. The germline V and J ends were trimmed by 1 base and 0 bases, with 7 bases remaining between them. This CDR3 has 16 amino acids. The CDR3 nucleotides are TGCGCCAGCAGCCAAGTCAGAGGCTCTGGGGCCAACGTCCTGACTTTC. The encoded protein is CASSQVRGSGANVLTF.

The CDR3 DNA reads TGTGCCAGCTCACCAGTAGCGGTCAGCTCCTACAATGAGCAGTTCTTC. Its protein product is CASSPVAVSSYNEQFF. V gene TRBV18 combines with J gene TRBJ2-1, with a weak D call TRBD2 (6 bases). Germline V gene sequence: CDR1 KGHSH, CDR2 LQKENI. The CDR3 spans 16 residues. With 2 bases removed from V and 0 bases from J, the gap between germline ends came to 11 bases.

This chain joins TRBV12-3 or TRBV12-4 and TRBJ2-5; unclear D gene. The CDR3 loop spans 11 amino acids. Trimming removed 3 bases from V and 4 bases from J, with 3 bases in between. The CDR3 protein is CASSLRETQYF. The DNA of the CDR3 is TGTGCCAGCAGTTTGCGAGAGACCCAGTACTTC.

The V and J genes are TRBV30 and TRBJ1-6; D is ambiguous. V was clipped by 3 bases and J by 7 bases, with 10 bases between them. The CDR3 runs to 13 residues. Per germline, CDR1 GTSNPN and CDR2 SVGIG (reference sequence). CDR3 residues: CAWRPSENSPLHF. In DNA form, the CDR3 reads TGTGCCTGGAGGCCCTCAGAGAATTCACCCCTCCACTTT.

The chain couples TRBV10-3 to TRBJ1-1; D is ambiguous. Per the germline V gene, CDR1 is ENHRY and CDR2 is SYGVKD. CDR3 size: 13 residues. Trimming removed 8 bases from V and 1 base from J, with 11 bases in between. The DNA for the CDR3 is TGTGCCATCGGCGGGATAAAGAACACTGAAGCTTTCTTT. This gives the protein CAIGGIKNTEAFF.

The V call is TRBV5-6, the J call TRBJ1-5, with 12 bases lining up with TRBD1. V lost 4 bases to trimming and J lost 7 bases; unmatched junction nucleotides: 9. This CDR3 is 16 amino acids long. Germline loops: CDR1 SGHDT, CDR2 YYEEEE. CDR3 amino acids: CASSRDRGPNRQPQHF. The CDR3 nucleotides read TGTGCCAGCAGCCGGGACAGGGGGCCGAACCGACAGCCCCAGCATTTT.

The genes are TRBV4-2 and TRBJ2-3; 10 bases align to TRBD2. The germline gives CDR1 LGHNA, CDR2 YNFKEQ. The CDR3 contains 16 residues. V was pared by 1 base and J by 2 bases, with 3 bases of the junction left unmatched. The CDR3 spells CASSQGLAGATDTQYF. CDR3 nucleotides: TGTGCCAGCAGCCAAGGGCTAGCGGGGGCCACAGATACGCAGTATTTT.

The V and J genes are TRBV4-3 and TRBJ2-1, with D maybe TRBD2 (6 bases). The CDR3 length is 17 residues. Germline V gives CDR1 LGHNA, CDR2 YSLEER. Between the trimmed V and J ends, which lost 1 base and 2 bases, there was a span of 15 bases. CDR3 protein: CASSQGETSNPYNEQFF. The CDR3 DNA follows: TGCGCCAGCAGCCAAGGCGAAACTAGCAACCCCTACAATGAGCAGTTCTTC.

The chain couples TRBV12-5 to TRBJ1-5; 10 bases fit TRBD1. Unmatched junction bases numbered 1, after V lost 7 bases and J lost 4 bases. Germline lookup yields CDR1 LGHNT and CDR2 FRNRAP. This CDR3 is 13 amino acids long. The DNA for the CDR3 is TGTGCTAGTGAGGGACAGGGGAATCAGCCCCAGCATTTT. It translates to CASEGQGNQPQHF.

CDR3 sequence (DNA): TGTGCCAGCAGCTTGGGATCCGGGGGCTACACCTTC. It yields the protein CASSLGSGGYTF. V and J are TRBV7-2 and TRBJ1-2, with unresolved D. Trimming left V 3 bases short and J 8 bases short, with 10 bases between. This CDR3 contains 12 residues. CDR1 and CDR2 from the germline V gene are SGHTA and FQGNSA. The variable domain in full, completed from reference TRBV7-2 and TRBJ1-2, reads GAGVSQSPSNKVTEKGKDVELRCDPISGHTALYWYRQSLGQGLEFLIYFQGNSAPDKSGLPSDRFSAERTGGSVSTLTIQRTQQEDSAVYLCASSLGSGGYTFGSGTRLTVV.

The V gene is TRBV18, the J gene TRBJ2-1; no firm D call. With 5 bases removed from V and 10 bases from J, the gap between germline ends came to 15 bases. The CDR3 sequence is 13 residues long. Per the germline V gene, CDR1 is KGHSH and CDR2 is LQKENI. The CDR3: CASSAGPMGEQFF. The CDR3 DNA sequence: TGTGCCAGCTCAGCCGGACCCATGGGCGAGCAGTTCTTC.

The CDR3 DNA follows: TGTGCCAGCAGCTTGAGAGGGACAGAAAACACTGAAGCTTTCTTT. Amino acid sequence: CASSLRGTENTEAFF. The chain recombines TRBV7-3 with TRBJ1-1; 7 bases match TRBD1. Germline V gene sequence: CDR1 SGHTA, CDR2 FQGTGA. Unmatched junction bases numbered 6, after V lost 3 bases and J lost 2 bases. This CDR3 has 15 amino acids.

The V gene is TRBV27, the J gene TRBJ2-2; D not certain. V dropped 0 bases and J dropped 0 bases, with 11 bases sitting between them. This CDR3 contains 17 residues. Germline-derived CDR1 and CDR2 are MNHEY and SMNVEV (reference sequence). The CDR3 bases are TGTGCCAGCAGTTTATCGTCCAGTATGGCGAACACCGGGGAGCTGTTTTTT. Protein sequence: CASSLSSSMANTGELFF.

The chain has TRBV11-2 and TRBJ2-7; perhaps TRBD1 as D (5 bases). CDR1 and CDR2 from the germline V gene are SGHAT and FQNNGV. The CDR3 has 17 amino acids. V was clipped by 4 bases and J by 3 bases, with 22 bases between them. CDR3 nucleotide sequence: TGTGCCAGCAGCTCGGGCCTGGGGCGAAAGAAGGACTACGAGCAGTACTTC. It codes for CASSSGLGRKKDYEQYF. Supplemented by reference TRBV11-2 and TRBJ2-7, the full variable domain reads EAGVAQSPRYKIIEKRQSVAFWCNPISGHATLYWYQQILGQGPKLLIQFQNNGVVDDSQLPKDRFSAERLKGVDSTLKIQPAKLEDSAVYLCASSSGLGRKKDYEQYFGPGTRLTVT.

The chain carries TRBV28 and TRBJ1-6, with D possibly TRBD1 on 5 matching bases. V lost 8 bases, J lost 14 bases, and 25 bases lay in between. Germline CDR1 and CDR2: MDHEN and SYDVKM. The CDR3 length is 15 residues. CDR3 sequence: CASVPPRTRAAALHF. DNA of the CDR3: TGTGCCAGCGTCCCCCCTCGGACACGGGCAGCGGCCCTCCACTTT. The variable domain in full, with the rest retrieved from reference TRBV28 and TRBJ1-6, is DVKVTQSSRYLVKRTGEKVFLECVQDMDHENMFWYRQDPGLGLRLIYFSYDVKMKEKGDIPEGYSVSREKKERFSLILESASTNQTSMYLCASVPPRTRAAALHFGNGTRLTVT.

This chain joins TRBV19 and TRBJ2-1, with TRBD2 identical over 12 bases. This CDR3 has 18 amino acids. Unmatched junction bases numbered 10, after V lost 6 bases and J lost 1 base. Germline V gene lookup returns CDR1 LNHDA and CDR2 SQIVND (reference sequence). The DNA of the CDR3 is TGTGCCAGTAGCCGGACTAGCGGGGAGGGGGGTTCCTACAATGAGCAGTTCTTC. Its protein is CASSRTSGEGGSYNEQFF.

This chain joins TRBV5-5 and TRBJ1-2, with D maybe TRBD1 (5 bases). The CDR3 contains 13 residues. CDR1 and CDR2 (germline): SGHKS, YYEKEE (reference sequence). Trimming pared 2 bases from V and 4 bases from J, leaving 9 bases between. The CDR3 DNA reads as TGTGCCAGCAGCTTAGGGGAATCCTATGGCTACACCTTC. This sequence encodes CASSLGESYGYTF.

In DNA form, the CDR3 reads TGTGCCAGCAGTTCAGGGGCCCACTATGGCTACACCTTC. Translated: CASSSGAHYGYTF. This rearrangement joins TRBV28 to TRBJ1-2, with a possible D match to TRBD1 (6 bases). CDR3 size: 13 residues. V gave up 4 bases and J gave up 3 bases, with 9 bases separating them. The germline V gene has CDR1 MDHEN and CDR2 SYDVKM.

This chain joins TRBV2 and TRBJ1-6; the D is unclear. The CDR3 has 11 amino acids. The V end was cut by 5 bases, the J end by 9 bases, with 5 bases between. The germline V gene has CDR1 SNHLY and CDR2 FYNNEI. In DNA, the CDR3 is TGTGCCAGCAGTATACGTTCACCCCTCCACTTT. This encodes CASSIRSPLHF.